Following are 22 T cell receptor beta chains from one sample sequenced in a study of T-cell memory formation after mild COVID-19. TCRdb reanalysed the 5' RACE reads using MiXCR and keeps one entry per CDR3 protein. Of over 130,000 distinct CDR3 sequences listed, around 15% are singletons. What was sequenced was PBMCs or a T cell subset sorted from them (not recorded which). The source of these receptors is an adult woman who had mild COVID-19 (a few samples of this study predate the infection). Cell type and time point are not known.

The chain joins TRBV29-1 to TRBJ2-1; D ambiguous. The CDR3 extends over 13 amino acids. V was cut by 2 bases and J by 2 bases, with 7 bases left in between. Germline V lookup: CDR1 SQVTM, CDR2 ANQGSEA. CDR3 amino acids: CSVETSTYNEQFF. In DNA, the CDR3 is TGCAGCGTTGAAACCTCAACCTACAATGAGCAGTTCTTC.

This clonotype was counted only a few times. V usage is TRBV29-1 and J usage is TRBJ1-2, with 8 nucleotides matching TRBD1. Germline loops: CDR1 SQVTM, CDR2 ANQGSEA. The ends lost 4 bases at V and 3 bases at J; junction bases unmatched: 10. The length of the CDR3 is 15 residues. The CDR3 loop reads CSVANQGARDYGYTF. The CDR3 bases are TGCAGCGTTGCGAACCAGGGGGCGCGGGACTATGGCTACACCTTC.

This sequence joins TRBV4-2 and TRBJ2-7, with D unclear. Trimming pared 1 base from V and 2 bases from J, leaving 12 bases between. In germline, CDR1 is LGHNA, CDR2 YNFKEQ. This CDR3 comprises 15 residues. The CDR3 sequence is CASSQANSNPYEQYF. The CDR3 DNA reads TGTGCCAGCAGCCAAGCCAACTCAAATCCCTACGAGCAGTACTTC.

V and J are TRBV3-1 and TRBJ2-1; D unclear. The CDR3 contains 13 residues. The germline V gene encodes CDR1 LGHDT and CDR2 YNNKEL (reference sequence). Between the trimmed V and J ends, which lost 4 bases and 5 bases, there was a span of 9 bases. The CDR3 here is CASSPARDNEQFF. The CDR3, as DNA: TGTGCCAGCAGCCCCGCCCGCGACAATGAGCAGTTCTTC.

The rearrangement links TRBV5-1 to TRBJ2-1, with TRBD1 matching over 8 bases. The CDR3 sequence is 17 residues long. V gave up 0 bases and J gave up 4 bases; unmatched junction bases: 9. Per the germline V gene, CDR1 is SGHRS and CDR2 is YFSETQ. The CDR3, as DNA: TGCGCCAGCAGCTTGGGGACCAGGGGGCTCGGATACAATGAGCAGTTCTTC. Encoded protein: CASSLGTRGLGYNEQFF.

This clonotype was observed a handful of times. CDR3 residues: CASSVDPTDGQNEQFF. The CDR3 bases are TGTGCCAGCAGCGTAGATCCCACGGACGGACAGAATGAGCAGTTCTTC. The V gene is TRBV9, the J gene TRBJ2-1; maybe TRBD1 (6 bases). The CDR3 has 16 amino acids. V lost 0 bases and J lost 7, with 17 bases in between. Germline loops: CDR1 SGDLS, CDR2 YYNGEE.

This clonotype showed up just a few times. The CDR3 nucleotides are TGTGCCAGCAGCTCGAGGAGGGCGGGAGTTGGGCAGTATTTT. Residues: CASSSRRAGVGQYF. This chain joins TRBV13 and TRBJ2-3, with 7 bases matching TRBD2. V lost 4 bases and J lost 11; bases outside the gene matches: 12. This CDR3 region has 14 residues. Germline V gives CDR1 PRHDT, CDR2 FYEKMQ (reference sequence).

In its sample, this clonotype was seen many times. V gene TRBV7-8 combines with J gene TRBJ2-3; 8 bases agree with TRBD2. Per germline, CDR1 SGHVS and CDR2 FQNEAQ. The V and J ends lost 5 bases and 4 bases, in that order; junction bases with no gene match: 11. The CDR3 has 16 residues. As DNA, the CDR3 is TGTGCCAGCAGCCGCACCGGGACTAGGTACGCAGATACGCAGTATTTT. Protein: CASSRTGTRYADTQYF.

This chain joins TRBV5-6 and TRBJ2-7; 8 nucleotides match TRBD1. The V and J ends lost 1 base and 0 bases, in that order; junction bases with no gene match: 9. CDR1 is SGHDT and CDR2 is YYEEEE in the germline V gene. The CDR3 is 17 amino acids. This CDR3 reads CASSLITGTGVSYEQYF. CDR3 nucleotide sequence: TGTGCCAGCAGCTTGATTACCGGGACAGGAGTCTCCTACGAGCAGTACTTC.

The chain carries TRBV15 and TRBJ2-2, with 11 bases fitting TRBD2. The trim removed 8 bases at V and 5 bases at J, leaving 4 bases unmatched. The germline CDR1 and CDR2 sequences are LNHNV and YYDKDF (reference sequence). The CDR3 has 14 residues. The CDR3 loop is CATQTSGVTGELFF. DNA of the CDR3: TGTGCCACCCAGACTAGCGGGGTTACCGGGGAGCTGTTTTTT.

This clonotype has more than one count but fewer than ten. The chain recombines TRBV7-6 with TRBJ2-3, with D unresolved. Trimming removed 0 bases at V and 0 bases at J, with 7 bases between. This CDR3 comprises 15 residues. Germline V CDR1 and CDR2: SGHVS, FNYEAQ. The CDR3 spells CASSLAGISTDTQYF. The CDR3 DNA follows: TGTGCCAGCAGCTTAGCGGGGATTAGCACAGATACGCAGTATTTT.

The sample holds a few counts of this clonotype. V is TRBV11-3 and J is TRBJ2-1; TRBD2 matches at 9 bases. The CDR3 is 15 residues long. V was clipped by 3 bases and J by 7 bases; unmatched bases: 7. CDR1 and CDR2 (germline): SGHNT, YENEEA. In nucleotides, the CDR3 is TGTGCCAGCAGCTTTTATAGCGGGAGTATGAATGAGCAGTTCTTC. Protein sequence: CASSFYSGSMNEQFF.

The chain employs TRBV19 and TRBJ2-7; either TRBD1 or TRBD2 may supply D (5 bases each). Germline V gene lookup returns CDR1 LNHDA and CDR2 SQIVND (reference sequence). This CDR3 is 14 amino acids long. V was pared by 5 bases and J by 5 bases, with 16 bases between. CDR3 DNA sequence: TGTGCCAGTAGTGCCATGGGGGAAGTGAACGAGCAGTACTTC. Protein sequence: CASSAMGEVNEQYF.

V is TRBV11-2 and J is TRBJ2-3; D gene ambiguous. V was shortened by 5 bases and J by 1 base, with 7 bases between the two germline ends. The CDR3 totals 13 residues. Germline lookup yields CDR1 SGHAT and CDR2 FQNNGV. In nucleotides, the CDR3 is TGTGCCAGCAGCCGCCGGGGCACAGATACGCAGTATTTT. Translating gives CASSRRGTDTQYF.

This clonotype was recorded a few times. This chain joins TRBV30 and TRBJ2-7; TRBD2 matches 7 bases. Germline V gene data show CDR1 as GTSNPN and CDR2 as SVGIG (reference sequence). The V gene end was trimmed by 4 bases and the J gene end by 9 bases; junction bases not matched to a gene: 12. The CDR3 contains 13 residues. The CDR3: CAWNIGGSESQYF. The DNA for the CDR3 is TGTGCCTGGAATATAGGCGGGAGTGAATCGCAGTACTTC.

This clonotype turned up a few times. The V and J genes are TRBV27 and TRBJ2-7; tentatively, D is TRBD1 or TRBD2 (5 bases each). From germline, CDR1 is MNHEY and CDR2 SMNVEV (reference sequence). The length of the CDR3 is 15 residues. V was shortened by 4 bases and J by 3 bases, with 16 bases between the two germline ends. The CDR3 is CASSSTPGARYEQYF. CDR3 nucleotide sequence: TGTGCCAGCAGTTCAACCCCCGGGGCCCGCTACGAGCAGTACTTC.

The chain links TRBV4-1 to TRBJ2-3, with a possible D match to TRBD2 (6 bases). Germline lookup yields CDR1 MGHRA and CDR2 YSYEKL. V lost 3 bases and J 1 base, leaving 14 bases between the germline ends. This CDR3 has 16 residues. The CDR3 protein is CASSHPGTEGTDTQYF. In nucleotides, the CDR3 is TGCGCCAGCAGCCATCCCGGGACTGAAGGCACAGATACGCAGTATTTT.

This clonotype showed up just a few times. The CDR3 DNA reads TGTGCCAGCAGTTTTGAACAGATATACGAGCAGTACTTC. This translates into CASSFEQIYEQYF. V and J are TRBV12-3 or TRBV12-4 and TRBJ2-7; D is ambiguous. Trimming took 3 bases from V and 4 from J, leaving 10 bases between them. The length of the CDR3 is 13 residues.

CDR3 protein: CASSADRGQGYTF. CDR3 sequence (DNA): TGTGCCAGCAGCGCAGACAGGGGGCAAGGCTACACCTTC. The chain employs TRBV9 and TRBJ1-2, with 10 bases that match TRBD1. V was clipped by 3 bases and J by 8 bases; unmatched bases: 4. Germline values: CDR1 SGDLS, CDR2 YYNGEE. This CDR3 is built from 13 residues.

This clonotype was detected a few times. This chain joins TRBV29-1 and TRBJ2-1; the match to TRBD1 covers 8 bases. CDR3 size: 15 residues. Germline CDR1 and CDR2: SQVTM and ANQGSEA. V lost 1 base, J lost 2 bases, and 4 bases stayed unmatched. The CDR3, as DNA: TGCAGCGTTGAAGGGGGACAGGTTACCTACAATGAGCAGTTCTTC. It is translated as CSVEGGQVTYNEQFF.

The genes are TRBV3-1 and TRBJ1-1, with TRBD1 matching over 7 bases. CDR1 and CDR2 (germline): LGHDT, YNNKEL (reference sequence). Losses at the gene ends were 4 bases for V and 3 bases for J; bases not matched to a gene: 17. CDR3 length: 18 residues. CDR3 sequence: CASSPFLSTGTAYTEAFF. The CDR3 bases are TGTGCCAGCAGCCCCTTTCTCTCGACCGGGACAGCGTACACTGAAGCTTTCTTT.

V gene TRBV5-1 combines with J gene TRBJ2-1; D is unclear. Germline values: CDR1 SGHRS, CDR2 YFSETQ. V dropped 6 bases and J dropped 4 bases, with 23 bases sitting between them. This CDR3 spans 17 amino acids. CDR3 nucleotide sequence: TGCGCCAGCATCCCGGACGGATACATTGGGATATACAATGAGCAGTTCTTC. Translated, it gives CASIPDGYIGIYNEQFF.